The 9 T cell receptor beta chains reported below all come from one sample, sequenced in a study of post-analysis software for immune sequencing data. The authors incorporated unique molecular identifiers into the TCR beta cDNA libraries. Using its own MiXCR run on the PCR reads, TCRdb lists one record per CDR3 protein. The table has more than 500,000 distinct CDR3 sequences, around 34% seen once. The antigens of these receptors remain unknown. General observations from the study: Controls had lower frequencies than patients of 4 or 5 TRBV segments, which included TRBV5-6, TRBV5-1 and TRBV20-1.

Source material: blood. The source of these receptors is a girl aged 2 to 17 with multiple sclerosis.

The chain combines TRBV29-1 with TRBJ2-7, with 11 bases that match TRBD1. J gave up 4 bases and V 6 bases, and 11 bases lay outside the gene matches. Per germline, CDR1 SQVTM and CDR2 ANQGSEA. This CDR3 spans 15 amino acids. This chain's CDR3 is CSVIPRTGGTYEQYF. The CDR3 region has the DNA TGCAGCGTCATACCAAGGACAGGGGGCACGTACGAGCAGTACTTC.

The V gene is TRBV19, the J gene TRBJ2-1; TRBD1 might be the D (7 bases). Trimming cost V 6 bases and J 8 bases, with 17 bases left between them. The CDR3 covers 14 residues. Germline CDR1 reads LNHDA; CDR2 reads SQIVND (reference sequence). CDR3 protein: CASSTSGGQYEQFF. The CDR3 nucleotides are TGTGCCAGTAGCACCTCAGGGGGGCAGTATGAGCAGTTCTTC.

A few counts support this clonotype. This chain joins TRBV20-1 and TRBJ2-3; unclear D gene. This CDR3 has 15 amino acids. Trimming removed 4 bases at V and 0 bases at J, with 14 bases between. Germline V gene sequence: CDR1 DFQATT, CDR2 SNEGSKA (reference sequence). The CDR3 DNA follows: TGCAGTGCTATCGCTAGAAACGGGAGCACAGATACGCAGTATTTT. Translating gives CSAIARNGSTDTQYF.

CDR3 amino acids: CSVVVGGSANYGYTF. The CDR3 DNA is TGCAGCGTTGTGGTGGGGGGAAGCGCTAACTATGGCTACACCTTC. The chain recombines TRBV29-1 with TRBJ1-2; tentative D call: TRBD1 (5 bases). Germline V gene lookup returns CDR1 SQVTM and CDR2 ANQGSEA. There are 15 residues in the CDR3. The germline V and J ends were trimmed by 4 bases and 0 bases, with 15 bases remaining between them. The variable domain in full, with the rest retrieved from reference TRBV29-1 and TRBJ1-2, is SAVISQKPSRDICQRGTSLTIQCQVDSQVTMMFWYRQQPGQSLTLIATANQGSEATYESGFVIDKFPISRPNLTFSTLTVSNMSPEDSSIYLCSVVVGGSANYGYTFGSGTRLTVV.

This clonotype appeared once. The genes are TRBV28 and TRBJ1-5; D unresolved. The V end was cut by 1 base, the J end by 2 bases, with 12 bases between. Germline lookup yields CDR1 MDHEN and CDR2 SYDVKM. The CDR3 has 16 residues. The CDR3 coding sequence is TGTGCCAGCAGTTTATTAGGAGGGTGGGGCAATCAGCCCCAGCATTTT. Its protein product is CASSLLGGWGNQPQHF.

The V and J genes are TRBV6-1 and TRBJ1-1; TRBD1 matches at 7 bases. The CDR3 loop spans 14 amino acids. The germline gives CDR1 MNHNS, CDR2 SASEGT. V lost 4 bases, J lost 4 bases, and 6 bases stayed unmatched. CDR3 bases: TGTGCCAGCAGTGCCACAGGGGCGGCCACTGAAGCTTTCTTT. Its protein is CASSATGAATEAFF.

This clonotype was recorded at least ten times. V gene TRBV29-1 combines with J gene TRBJ2-7; perhaps TRBD2 as D (7 bases). Germline lookup yields CDR1 SQVTM and CDR2 ANQGSEA. The CDR3 has 12 amino acids. Trimming left V 6 bases short and J 4 bases short, with 13 bases between. The CDR3 DNA sequence: TGCAGCGTCGGGGGGACACTTTACGAGCAGTACTTC. Protein: CSVGGTLYEQYF.

Regarding this clonotype: A read error may produce the germline difference seen at one junction end. The rearrangement joins TRBV5-1 to TRBJ1-6, with 7 bases identical to TRBD1. Germline CDR1 is SGHRS and CDR2 is YFSETQ. The CDR3 runs 16 residues. The CDR3 region has the DNA TGCGCCAGCAGCTTGGATTTGGGACAGTCTAATCCACCCCTCCACTTT. Translation gives CASSLDLGQSNPPLHF.

This sequence joins TRBV5-1 and TRBJ1-5, with a weak D call TRBD1 (5 bases). CDR3 length equals 15 residues. Germline CDR1 reads SGHRS; CDR2 reads YFSETQ. Deletions cut 0 bases from V and 2 bases from J, with 9 bases between. As DNA, the CDR3 is TGCGCCAGCAGCTTGGCATCGGGGGGCAATCAGCCCCAGCATTTT. Encoded protein: CASSLASGGNQPQHF.